This TCR beta chain was identified in a study of cytomegalovirus exposure and HLA in healthy donors. In the case of this clone: Antigen specificity is unknown.

Study-level results: Among the CMV-associated chains, a few were confirmed in vitro as specific for CMV antigens. Despite most TCR sequences being rare, some public TCRs occurred in many donors. In a later analysis, first-cohort TCR clusters were found to tend to co-occur in the 130 or so validation repertoires.

Assay: immunoSEQ multiplex PCR; the TCRdb copy retains only in-frame clones and omits some. The sample has roughly 120,000 clones, approximately 90% seen once. J was trimmed by 0 bases and V by 3 bases; bases with no gene match: 9. The CDR3 consists of 19 residues. Germline assignment: CDR1 LGHNA and CDR2 YNFKEQ. Among the approximately 130 subjects of the validation cohort, separate from the approximately 700-subject first cohort, were the donors. The source of this sequence is a woman aged 18-29 years in good health and CMV-seropositive. Material for sequencing was PBMCs. The chain is built from TRBV4-2 and TRBJ2-7, with TRBD2 matching over 15 bases. The CDR3 reads CASSQTGTSGRTYSYEQYF. Written as DNA, the CDR3 is TGTGCCAGCAGCCAGACCGGGACTAGCGGGAGGACCTACTCCTACGAGCAGTACTTC.